The entry below describes one TCR beta chain. Its antigen is as yet unknown. Every isolated RNA sample was fully reverse transcribed, so sequencing captured expressed TCRB transcripts. Generated by immunoSEQ multiplex PCR, the TCRdb table keeps only in-frame clones and is missing some. Of around 180,000 clones listed, roughly 7.1% were seen once; the top ten hold 0.94%. The CDR3 loop spans 14 amino acids. Trimming took 0 bases from V and 9 from J; bases not matched to a gene: 5. Germline lookup yields CDR1 SGHAT and CDR2 FQDESV (reference sequence). Per donor, one heparinised blood draw averaged roughly 110 mL. This specimen belongs to a study of beta chain features in type 1 diabetes. Study overall: In age, gender and cell yields, patients were similar to healthy donors.

General study findings and limits: When cDNA is sequenced, cells with high TCR expression could be over-represented. Resolution of whether HLA type affects TCRB rearrangement was not achieved here. TCRB CDR3 length was moderately but significantly reduced in all four CD4+ subsets of Type 1 diabetes patients.

The sample was central memory CD4+ T cells from blood. V usage is TRBV11-1 and J usage is TRBJ2-1, with 7 bases aligning to TRBD2. The receptor was derived from a woman in her thirties or forties with type 1 diabetes. For the CDR3, the DNA is TGTGCCAGCAGCTTAGCGAAGTGGGGGGGTGAGCAGTTCTTC. Translating it yields CASSLAKWGGEQFF. The full variable domain, completed using reference TRBV11-1 and TRBJ2-1, is EAEVAQSPRYKITEKSQAVAFWCDPISGHATLYWYRQILGQGPELLVQFQDESVVDDSQLPKDRFSAERLKGVDSTLKIQPAELGDSAMYLCASSLAKWGGEQFFGPGTRLTVL.